Each of the 27 T cell receptor beta chains below was sequenced from the same sample in a study of blood T cells in healthy people across ages. Sample-barcoded 5' priming and a J-beta primer mix drove a second PCR of about 6 to 12 cycles. Each CDR3 protein gets one entry after TCRdb re-called the 5' RACE reads with MiXCR. The sample lists 1,100,000 or so distinct CDR3 sequences, 35% to 50% occurring once. Material for sequencing was blood. The receptors were sampled from a woman aged 55-69 years in good health.

The genes are TRBV7-8 and TRBJ2-7, with TRBD2 as a possible D gene (6 bases). Germline V CDR1 and CDR2: SGHVS, FQNEAQ. Trimming cost V 4 bases and J 0 bases, with 16 bases left between them. This CDR3 has 16 amino acids. The CDR3 bases are TGTGCCAGCAGCTCCTTGGGCGGGACCTCCTCCTACGAGCAGTACTTC. Encoded protein: CASSSLGGTSSYEQYF. The full variable domain, its missing parts supplied by reference TRBV7-8 and TRBJ2-7, is GAGVSQSPRYKVAKRGQDVALRCDPISGHVSLFWYQQALGQGPEFLTYFQNEAQLDKSGLPSDRFFAERPEGSVSTLKIQRTQQEDSAVYLCASSSLGGTSSYEQYFGPGTRLTVT.

The count of this clonotype is one. The chain has TRBV27 and TRBJ2-2, with D tentatively TRBD1 (8 bases). The CDR3 totals 14 residues. CDR1 is MNHEY and CDR2 is SMNVEV in the germline V gene (reference sequence). Trimming took 5 bases from V and 6 from J, leaving 13 bases between them. This chain's CDR3 is CASSTGGDAGELFF. The CDR3 nucleotides read TGTGCCAGCAGTACAGGGGGGGACGCCGGGGAGCTGTTTTTT.

This sequence joins TRBV20-1 and TRBJ2-1, with TRBD2 as a possible D gene (6 bases). The CDR3 length is 14 residues. V was clipped by 1 base and J by 2 bases, with 9 bases between them. Germline V gene sequence: CDR1 DFQATT, CDR2 SNEGSKA (reference sequence). The DNA of the CDR3 is TGCAGTGCTAGAGTGCGGGGAACCTACAATGAGCAGTTCTTC. Translation gives CSARVRGTYNEQFF.

The chain recombines TRBV11-1 with TRBJ2-1; 13 positions agree with TRBD2. The germline V gene has CDR1 SGHAT and CDR2 FQDESV (reference sequence). The CDR3 consists of 16 residues. Germline trimming cut 6 bases from V and 8 bases from J; bases unmatched to any gene: 10. The CDR3 DNA is TGTGCCAGCAGTCACTGGACTAGCGGGAGAAAATATGAGCAGTTCTTC. Translating it yields CASSHWTSGRKYEQFF.

CDR3 bases: TGTGCCAGCAGCCTCCAGGCGGGAGGCTTAAACAATGAGCAGTTCTTC. This sequence encodes CASSLQAGGLNNEQFF. This rearrangement joins TRBV11-3 to TRBJ2-1, with 8 bases lining up with TRBD2. The length of the CDR3 is 16 residues. Germline-derived CDR1 and CDR2 are SGHNT and YENEEA. The junction had 11 bases not matched to a gene; V was cut back by 5 bases and J by 5 bases. The variable domain in full, completed from reference TRBV11-3 and TRBJ2-1, reads EAGVVQSPRYKIIEKKQPVAFWCNPISGHNTLYWYLQNLGQGPELLIRYENEEAVDDSQLPKDRFSAERLKGVDSTLKIQPAELGDSAVYLCASSLQAGGLNNEQFFGPGTRLTVL.

This clonotype came up many times. This rearrangement joins TRBV12-5 to TRBJ2-3; TRBD2 matches at 12 bases. With V trimmed by 0 bases and J by 8 bases, 9 bases remained unmatched. CDR1 and CDR2 from the germline V gene are LGHNT and FRNRAP. The CDR3 runs to 17 residues. CDR3: CASGLVPSGRALGTQYF. CDR3 sequence (DNA): TGTGCTAGTGGTTTGGTCCCTAGCGGGAGGGCGCTCGGTACGCAGTATTTT. Complete variable domain (other parts from reference TRBV12-5 and TRBJ2-3): DARVTQTPRHKVTEMGQEVTMRCQPILGHNTVFWYRQTMMQGLELLAYFRNRAPLDDSGMPKDRFSAEMPDATLATLKIQPSEPRDSAVYFCASGLVPSGRALGTQYFGPGTRLTVL.

V is TRBV19 and J is TRBJ2-3; 7 bases agree with TRBD1. Germline V gives CDR1 LNHDA, CDR2 SQIVND (reference sequence). The CDR3 runs 16 residues. V was pared by 0 bases and J by 1 base, with 4 bases of the junction left unmatched. This CDR3 is CASSIDGGQRTDTQYF. DNA for the CDR3: TGTGCCAGTAGTATAGATGGGGGACAGCGCACAGATACGCAGTATTTT.

This clonotype was observed a handful of times. The chain uses TRBV20-1 and TRBJ1-2; D is possibly TRBD1 (6 bases). Trimming took 5 bases from V and 3 from J, leaving 13 bases between them. Germline loops: CDR1 DFQATT, CDR2 SNEGSKA (reference sequence). The CDR3 is 13 amino acids. CDR3 DNA: TGCAGTGCTCTTTTGGACAGTTACTATGGCTACACCTTC. This codes for CSALLDSYYGYTF.

The CDR3 loop reads CASSSGGGIGANVLTF. The CDR3 DNA reads as TGTGCCAGCAGTTCGGGGGGCGGGATTGGGGCCAACGTCCTGACTTTC. V gene TRBV28 combines with J gene TRBJ2-6, with D tentatively TRBD2 (7 bases). The CDR3 extends over 16 amino acids. V was trimmed by 4 bases and J by 3 bases, leaving 13 bases between them. Germline assignment: CDR1 MDHEN and CDR2 SYDVKM.

This clonotype was seen only a few times. V gene TRBV9 combines with J gene TRBJ2-7, with TRBD2 matching over 10 bases. Germline CDR1 reads SGDLS; CDR2 reads YYNGEE. The CDR3 extends over 15 amino acids. The V segment lost 4 bases and the J segment 5 bases; nucleotides outside the gene matches: 9. The CDR3 is CASSPSSGRIHEQYF. CDR3 coding DNA: TGTGCCAGCAGCCCTTCTAGCGGGAGAATCCACGAGCAGTACTTC.

This clonotype was seen more than once but under ten times. The rearrangement uses TRBV18 and TRBJ1-4; 7 nucleotides match TRBD1. The germline V gene encodes CDR1 KGHSH and CDR2 LQKENI. The CDR3 runs 19 residues. J lost 6 bases, V lost 0 bases, and 16 bases had no gene match. For the CDR3, the DNA is TGTGCCAGCTCACCACCACCTCGGGGGACAGCGAATCGGTATGAAAAACTGTTTTTT. Translating it yields CASSPPPRGTANRYEKLFF. Variable domain in full (rest from reference TRBV18 and TRBJ1-4): NAGVMQNPRHLVRRRGQEARLRCSPMKGHSHVYWYRQLPEEGLKFMVYLQKENIIDESGMPKERFSAEFPKEGPSILRIQQVVRGDSAAYFCASSPPPRGTANRYEKLFFGSGTQLSVL.

This clonotype was picked up a small number of times. The chain couples TRBV2 to TRBJ2-5; TRBD2 aligns across 14 bases. After removal of 5 bases from V and 4 bases from J, the junction contained 6 bases not matched to a gene. This CDR3 spans 16 amino acids. Looked up from germline, CDR1 is SNHLY and CDR2 is FYNNEI. The CDR3 sequence: CASSQTSGRAVETQYF. The CDR3 DNA follows: TGTGCCAGCAGTCAGACTAGCGGGAGGGCCGTAGAGACCCAGTACTTC.

This clonotype was counted a single time. At one end the junction does not follow the germline gene, possibly because of a read error. The chain recombines TRBV3-1 with TRBJ2-7; D might be TRBD1 (5 bases). Germline CDR1 and CDR2: LGHDT and YNNKEL (reference sequence). The length of the CDR3 is 15 residues. In nucleotides, the CDR3 is TGTGCCAGCAGCCAAGTAGGGGCCGCATCCTGCGAGCAGTACTTC. It encodes CASSQVGAASCEQYF.

CDR3 residues: CASSFRDRVQETQYF. The CDR3 nucleotides read TGTGCCAGCAGCTTTAGGGACAGGGTCCAAGAGACCCAGTACTTC. This chain links TRBV7-8 with TRBJ2-5; 9 bases line up with TRBD1. V lost 3 bases, J lost 1 base, and 3 bases stayed unmatched. This CDR3 has 15 amino acids. CDR1 is SGHVS, CDR2 FQNEAQ, per germline.

The chain carries TRBV12-3 or TRBV12-4 and TRBJ2-7; D is uncertain. This CDR3 spans 12 amino acids. V gave up 6 bases and J gave up 5 bases, with 11 bases separating them. The CDR3 region has the DNA TGTGCCAGCAGCCTTCGACCGAACGAGCAGTACTTC. This translates into CASSLRPNEQYF.

This sequence joins TRBV4-2 and TRBJ2-5, with 10 bases lining up with TRBD1. This CDR3 has 16 residues. CDR1 LGHNA and CDR2 YNFKEQ come from the germline V gene. With 4 bases clipped from V and 2 bases from J, the junction kept 7 bases outside the gene matches. CDR3 nucleotide sequence: TGTGCCAGCAGCCTTCGACAGGGGGCGGGGCAAGAGACCCAGTACTTC. This encodes CASSLRQGAGQETQYF.

J is TRBJ2-1 and V is TRBV24-1; D remains ambiguous. Germline V gene lookup returns CDR1 KGHDR and CDR2 SFDVKD. V was trimmed by 9 bases and J by 2 bases, leaving 4 bases between them. CDR3 length: 11 residues. DNA of the CDR3: TGTGCCACCGGCCCCTACAATGAGCAGTTCTTC. Protein: CATGPYNEQFF.

This clonotype was seen only a few times. The rearrangement uses TRBV21-1 and TRBJ2-7; TRBD2, as called in the table, went unchecked against the DNA. TRBV21-1 is designated a pseudogene. The CDR3 length is 18 residues. In DNA form, the CDR3 reads TGTGCCAGCAGCAAATCCGCGCGGGAGGGCCTAAACCCCTACGAGCAGTACTTC. Its translation is CASSKSAREGLNPYEQYF.

For the CDR3, the DNA is TGTGCCAGCAGCGTAGGAGAGCGGGAGGGCTCCTCTGGGGCCAACGTCCTGACTTTC. This codes for CASSVGEREGSSGANVLTF. V usage is TRBV9 and J usage is TRBJ2-6, with 10 bases aligning to TRBD2. CDR1 and CDR2 (germline): SGDLS, YYNGEE. After removal of 0 bases from V and 0 bases from J, the junction contained 6 bases not matched to a gene. This CDR3 spans 19 amino acids.

This clonotype has more than one count but fewer than ten. J is TRBJ2-3 and V is TRBV15, with TRBD1 matching over 9 bases. Germline V lookup: CDR1 LNHNV, CDR2 YYDKDF (reference sequence). CDR3 length: 15 amino acids. The V and J ends lost 7 bases and 4 bases, in that order; junction bases with no gene match: 9. In DNA, the CDR3 is TGTGCCACCAAACCGGACAGGGGAGGGTCAGATACGCAGTATTTT. This codes for CATKPDRGGSDTQYF.

The rearrangement uses TRBV28 and TRBJ2-5; D may be TRBD2 (5 bases). The ends were cut back, 3 bases at V and 3 bases at J, with 11 bases in the middle. CDR1 is MDHEN and CDR2 is SYDVKM in the germline V gene. The CDR3 loop spans 14 amino acids. Here the CDR3 DNA reads TGTGCCAGCAGTTTTTTCGGGGAAAAAGAGACCCAGTACTTC. Amino acid sequence: CASSFFGEKETQYF.

This clonotype was seen at least ten times. The CDR3: CSASRSASNTYEQYF. The CDR3 region has the DNA TGCAGTGCTTCCAGATCGGCTAGCAATACCTACGAGCAGTACTTC. The V gene is TRBV20-1, the J gene TRBJ2-7; maybe TRBD2 (5 bases). In germline, CDR1 is DFQATT, CDR2 SNEGSKA (reference sequence). V was clipped by 5 bases and J by 2 bases, with 19 bases between them. This CDR3 contains 15 residues.

The rearrangement links TRBV10-3 to TRBJ2-7, with D tentatively TRBD2 (5 bases). Germline CDR1 and CDR2: ENHRY and SYGVKD. This CDR3 spans 14 amino acids. Trimming stripped 6 bases from V and 4 bases from J, with 16 bases between. DNA of the CDR3: TGTGCCATCAGGGCCCCGGGATCTGCGTACGAGCAGTACTTC. Amino acids: CAIRAPGSAYEQYF.

A few counts support this clonotype. The CDR3 region has the DNA TGCAGCGTTGAACTAGGGGCGAGCTCCTACGAGCAGTACTTC. Residues: CSVELGASSYEQYF. This chain joins TRBV29-1 and TRBJ2-7; D is possibly TRBD1 (5 bases). Trimming took 2 bases from V and 0 from J, leaving 11 bases between them. The CDR3 runs 14 residues. Per germline, CDR1 SQVTM and CDR2 ANQGSEA.

V and J are TRBV7-9 and TRBJ2-7; TRBD1 might be the D (6 bases). Trimming took 2 bases from V and 1 from J, leaving 18 bases between them. The CDR3 extends over 17 amino acids. CDR1 and CDR2 from the germline V gene are SEHNR and FQNEAQ (reference sequence). CDR3 residues: CASSLSPTGTYSYEQYF. As DNA, the CDR3 is TGTGCCAGCAGCTTATCCCCGACCGGGACATATTCCTACGAGCAGTACTTC.

V and J are TRBV27 and TRBJ2-5, with TRBD2 identical over 7 bases. The CDR3 is 17 amino acids. Germline V gene lookup returns CDR1 MNHEY and CDR2 SMNVEV (reference sequence). Trimming at V came to 5 bases and at J to 3 bases, leaving 15 bases not matched to a gene. The CDR3 reads CASSPPGLAVTKETQYF. CDR3 coding DNA: TGTGCCAGCAGTCCCCCGGGGCTAGCGGTTACAAAAGAGACCCAGTACTTC.

V gene TRBV20-1 combines with J gene TRBJ2-7; D call uncertain. The CDR3 extends over 12 amino acids. Germline lookup yields CDR1 DFQATT and CDR2 SNEGSKA (reference sequence). The germline V and J ends were trimmed by 5 bases and 3 bases, with 11 bases remaining between them. The CDR3 nucleotides read TGCAGTGCTCGATCGGATATCTACGAGCAGTACTTC. Residues: CSARSDIYEQYF.